The 7 T cell receptor beta chains below come from one sample, sequenced in a study of blood T cell repertoires in COVID-19. Sequenced by immunoSEQ multiplex PCR; TCRdb stores in-frame clones only, minus some. The sample lists more than 200,000 clones; around 84% were seen once. Material: PBMCs or T cells enriched from blood (not recorded which). Receptors originate from a man aged 40-49 years who had recovered from COVID-19.

J is TRBJ2-5 and V is TRBV27; a possible D gene is TRBD1 (6 bases). The germline V and J ends were trimmed by 5 bases and 0 bases, with 10 bases remaining between them. Germline V gene lookup returns CDR1 MNHEY and CDR2 SMNVEV (reference sequence). The CDR3 runs to 14 residues. The CDR3 region has the DNA TGTGCCAGCAGTCCCGGGACACACCAAGAGACCCAGTACTTC. Amino acid sequence: CASSPGTHQETQYF.

A note on this clone: One end of the junction fails to match germline, which may point to a read error. The chain carries TRBV28 and TRBJ1-1; 7 bases are a match to TRBD1. Germline CDR1 and CDR2: MDHEN and SYDVKM. The CDR3 is 17 amino acids. The CDR3 loop is CAGSPQGGADPSTEAFF. CDR3 DNA sequence: TGTGCCGGCAGTCCCCAGGGGGGCGCGGATCCTTCCACTGAAGCTTTCTTT.

This chain connects TRBV5-1 to TRBJ2-7; D is perhaps TRBD2 (5 bases). CDR1 and CDR2 from the germline V gene are SGHRS and YFSETQ. The CDR3 contains 14 residues. V gave up 2 bases and J gave up 2 bases, with 11 bases separating them. In DNA, the CDR3 is TGCGCCAGCAGCTTAGTTGAGGGTCCCTACGAGCAGTACTTC. Translated: CASSLVEGPYEQYF.

This chain joins TRBV19 and TRBJ2-5; D is perhaps TRBD1 (6 bases). Germline values: CDR1 LNHDA, CDR2 SQIVND (reference sequence). V lost 5 bases and J lost 5, with 18 bases in between. The CDR3 consists of 15 residues. CDR3 nucleotides: TGTGCCAGTAGTCCTTGGCAGCAAAGGGGGGAGACCCAGTACTTC. Amino acids: CASSPWQQRGETQYF.

V usage is TRBV25-1 and J usage is TRBJ1-2; 8 positions agree with TRBD1. This CDR3 has 15 amino acids. Germline V gives CDR1 MGHDK, CDR2 SYGVNS. V lost 4 bases and J lost 4; bases outside the gene matches: 8. The CDR3 reads CASSVRTGPSYGYTF. In DNA, the CDR3 is TGTGCCAGCAGTGTTCGGACAGGGCCGAGCTATGGCTACACCTTC.

The rearrangement uses TRBV10-3 and TRBJ2-7; the D gene is possibly TRBD1 (5 bases). Trimming shortened V by 7 bases and J by 4 bases, and 14 bases separated the two germline ends. CDR1 is ENHRY, CDR2 SYGVKD, per germline. The CDR3 totals 13 residues. This chain's CDR3 is CAINTGNEYEQYF. As DNA, the CDR3 is TGTGCCATCAACACAGGTAACGAATACGAGCAGTACTTC.

This clone has just a few counts. The CDR3 region is CASSYDRSTTNYGYTF. CDR3 bases: TGTGCCAGCAGCTATGATCGGTCTACTACTAACTATGGCTACACCTTC. The chain combines TRBV7-9 with TRBJ1-2; no firm D call. This CDR3 contains 16 residues. V shed 4 bases and J shed 0 bases, with 15 bases lying between them. In germline, CDR1 is SEHNR, CDR2 FQNEAQ (reference sequence).